A single sample gave rise to the 6 T cell receptor beta chains below, sequenced in a study of T cell responses to AZD1222 COVID-19 vaccine. TCRdb's copy holds only in-frame clones and misses some; the assay was immunoSEQ multiplex PCR. This table has fewer than 200,000 clones, 85% to 90% appearing once. Source: peripheral blood, taken on day 0 of AZD1222 vaccination. The receptors derive from an adult in good health.

The chain employs TRBV5-1 and TRBJ2-6, with 9 bases fitting TRBD2. The V segment lost 0 bases and the J segment 0 bases; nucleotides outside the gene matches: 7. Germline loops: CDR1 SGHRS, CDR2 YFSETQ. This CDR3 is built from 19 residues. The CDR3 loop reads CASSLANSGGYSGANVLTF. For the CDR3, the DNA is TGCGCCAGCAGCTTGGCCAATAGCGGGGGATACTCTGGGGCCAACGTCCTGACTTTC.

This chain uses TRBV11-1 with TRBJ1-6, with TRBD1 as a possible D gene (5 bases). Deletions cut 5 bases from V and 3 bases from J, with 14 bases between. This CDR3 has 16 residues. CDR1 and CDR2 (germline): SGHAT, FQDESV (reference sequence). As DNA, the CDR3 is TGTGCCAGCAGCCATACCGGGACCTACTATAATTCACCCCTCCACTTT. This codes for CASSHTGTYYNSPLHF.

The V and J genes are TRBV6-1 and TRBJ1-1, with no clear D. CDR1 MNHNS and CDR2 SASEGT come from the germline V gene. V lost 1 base, J lost 0 bases, and 12 bases lay in between. This CDR3 has 16 residues. CDR3 amino acids: CASSEGLGTVNTEAFF. CDR3 nucleotides: TGTGCCAGCAGTGAAGGGTTGGGCACCGTGAACACTGAAGCTTTCTTT.

The chain couples TRBV20-1 to TRBJ1-1, with D unresolved. The CDR3 runs 10 residues. The germline CDR1 and CDR2 sequences are DFQATT and SNEGSKA (reference sequence). The V and J ends lost 5 bases and 11 bases respectively, with 12 bases between them. The CDR3 reads CSAPAWRAFF. CDR3 bases: TGCAGTGCTCCTGCCTGGAGGGCTTTCTTT.

The chain is built from TRBV24-1 and TRBJ2-3; D remains ambiguous. Trimming took off 8 bases at V and 6 bases at J, with 5 bases between the two ends. Germline V gives CDR1 KGHDR, CDR2 SFDVKD. This CDR3 contains 10 residues. Here the CDR3 DNA reads TGTGCCACCAAACGGGATACGCAGTATTTT. This codes for CATKRDTQYF.

The rearrangement links TRBV28 to TRBJ2-5; the match to TRBD1 covers 12 bases. This CDR3 region has 15 residues. After removal of 4 bases from V and 4 bases from J, the junction contained 4 bases not matched to a gene. Germline CDR1 MDHEN, CDR2 SYDVKM. The CDR3: CASSSGQGAGETQYF. In DNA, the CDR3 is TGTGCCAGCAGTTCGGGACAGGGGGCTGGAGAGACCCAGTACTTC.